The sequence of this T cell receptor (beta chain) was determined in a study of T cell responses to AZD1222 COVID-19 vaccine. For the study at large: Samples with a second dose at about 4 or about 12 weeks were pooled together. Whole-study findings and limits: Vaccine-associated CD4 TCRs ranged over spike, dominating at 160-218 and 743-854. Among the donors, most were white British and more were female, and clonal diversity was possibly underestimated.

A remark on this clone: Its cognate antigen is unknown.

Germline V CDR1 and CDR2: LGHDT, YNNKEL (reference sequence). The length of the CDR3 is 16 residues. With V trimmed by 4 bases and J by 5 bases, 7 bases remained unmatched. Measured with immunoSEQ multiplex PCR; TCRdb has only the in-frame clones, and not every one. The repertoire holds around 87,000 clones, with 85% to 90% as singletons. The receptor was isolated from an adult in good health. Material: peripheral blood, obtained on day 0 of AZD1222 vaccination. The chain links TRBV3-1 (or the pseudogene TRBV3-2) to TRBJ2-1; 11 bases line up with TRBD2. CDR3 protein: CASSPQGLAANNEQFF. The CDR3 DNA reads TGTGCCAGCAGCCCTCAGGGACTAGCGGCGAACAATGAGCAGTTCTTC.